This is a list of T cell receptor beta chains from one sample in a study of blood T cell repertoires in COVID-19. Only in-frame clones appear in the TCRdb table, and some are missing; sequencing was by immunoSEQ multiplex PCR. The sample includes 150,000 or so clones, almost 85% of them seen just once. Sample: peripheral blood. All receptors derive from a human donor with acute or convalescent COVID-19. The donor label of this sample is uncertain. Each CDR3 is given with its conserved first and last residue. The order of the fields is D gene, J gene, V gene, CDR3 DNA, CDR3 protein. A D gene is named only where the DNA matches it firmly.

. TRBJ2-7 TRBV11-1 TGTGCCAGCAGCCAAGGACAGATCTACGAGCAGTACTTC CASSQGQIYEQYF
. TRBJ2-3 TRBV13 TGTGCCAGCAGCTTGGTACAGAGCACAGATACGCAGTATTTT CASSLVQSTDTQYF
. TRBJ2-3 TRBV3-1/TRBV3-2 TGTGCCAGCAGCCCTCGGACTCCTCCAGATACGCAGTATTTT CASSPRTPPDTQYF
. TRBJ2-5 TRBV5-6 TGTGCCAGCAGCTTGGTTAGCTTCCGGGAGACCCAGTACTTC CASSLVSFRETQYF
. TRBJ2-5 TRBV5-1 TGCGCCAGCAGCTTGGGGGACAACTTGGAGACCCAGTACTTC CASSLGDNLETQYF
. TRBJ1-3 TRBV10-1 TGCGCCAGCACCTTTCAGGGCTGTCTTGGAAACACCATATATTTT CASTFQGCLGNTIYF
TRBD1 TRBJ1-1 TRBV10-3 TGTGCCACCCTCAGGGGGCAAGGGGACACTGAAGCTTTCTTT CATLRGQGDTEAFF
TRBD1 TRBJ1-1 TRBV14 TGTGCCAGCAGCCCCCAGGGACAGGGCACTGAAGCTTTCTTT CASSPQGQGTEAFF
. TRBJ2-7 TRBV5-1 TGCGCCAGCAGCTTGGGTGGCGGGGCCCACTACGAGCAGTACTTC CASSLGGGAHYEQYF
TRBD2 TRBJ2-7 TRBV2 TGTGCCAGCAGAGTAGCGGGGGGGTTGAGGGAGCAGTACTTC CASRVAGGLREQYF
. TRBJ1-2 TRBV6-5 TGTGCCAGCAGCGGCGCGGGCCTTTATGGCTACACCTTC CASSGAGLYGYTF
TRBD2 TRBJ2-7 TRBV18 TGTGCCAGCTCAACCGGAAGACTAGCGGGGGAGTTCGAGCAGTACTTC CASSTGRLAGEFEQYF
TRBD1 TRBJ2-2 TRBV5-4 TGTGCCAGCAGCTCCTACCGGGACAGGGTCACCGGGGAGCTGTTTTTT CASSSYRDRVTGELFF